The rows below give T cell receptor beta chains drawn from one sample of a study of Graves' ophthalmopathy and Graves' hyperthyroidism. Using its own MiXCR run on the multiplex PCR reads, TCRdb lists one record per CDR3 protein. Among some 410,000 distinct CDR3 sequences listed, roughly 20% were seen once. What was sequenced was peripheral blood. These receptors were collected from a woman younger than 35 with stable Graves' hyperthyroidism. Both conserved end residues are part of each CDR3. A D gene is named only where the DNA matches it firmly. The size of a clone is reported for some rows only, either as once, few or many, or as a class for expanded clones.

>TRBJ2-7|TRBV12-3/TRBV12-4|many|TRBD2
TGTGCCAGCACTCAGGGACTAGCGGGAGGGTCCTTTTCCTACGAGCAGTACTTC
CASTQGLAGGSFSYEQYF
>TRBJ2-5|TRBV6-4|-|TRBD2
TGTGCCAGCAAAGCGGGGATCCAAGAGACCCAGTACTTC
CASKAGIQETQYF
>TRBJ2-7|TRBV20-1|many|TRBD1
TGCAGTGCGGCTGGGGACAGGGGGCTGGCGTACGAGCAGTACTTC
CSAAGDRGLAYEQYF
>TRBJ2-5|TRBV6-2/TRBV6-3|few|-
TGTGCCAGCAGTTACTCGCTTTTAATAGCTCTAGATGGAGAGACCCAGTACTTC
CASSYSLLIALDGETQYF
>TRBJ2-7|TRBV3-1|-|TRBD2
TGTGCCAGCAGCCAAGAGGCTAGCGGGAGACCGTCCTACGAGCAGTACTTC
CASSQEASGRPSYEQYF
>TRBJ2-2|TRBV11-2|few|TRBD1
TGTGCCAGCAGACAAACAGGGGGTTACACCGGGGAGCTGTTTTTT
CASRQTGGYTGELFF
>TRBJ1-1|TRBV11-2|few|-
TGTGCCAGCAGCTTAGGGAGTCGCAGTAAGAACACTGAAGCTTTCTTT
CASSLGSRSKNTEAFF
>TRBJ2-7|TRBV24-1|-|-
TGTGCCACCAGGATGGGTCGCAAGCAGTACTTC
CATRMGRKQYF
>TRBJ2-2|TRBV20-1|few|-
TGCAGTGCTAGAGATAAAGGGAACACCGGGGAGCTGTTTTTT
CSARDKGNTGELFF
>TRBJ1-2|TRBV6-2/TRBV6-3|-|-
TGTGCCAGCGGGGGTACGGACACATCGGGCCTGCCAAACAATGGCTACACCTTC
CASGGTDTSGLPNNGYTF
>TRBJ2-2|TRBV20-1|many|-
TGCAGTGCTAGTTCGGCAGGGGTTGGAACCGGGGAGCTGTTTTTT
CSASSAGVGTGELFF
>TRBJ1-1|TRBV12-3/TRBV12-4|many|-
TGTGCCAGCAGGATCGGGGGAAGGGTGAACACTGAAGCTTTCTTT
CASRIGGRVNTEAFF
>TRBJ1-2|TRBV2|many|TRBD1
TGTGCCAGCAATTTCGACAGGGGAATACAAGGCTACACCTTC
CASNFDRGIQGYTF